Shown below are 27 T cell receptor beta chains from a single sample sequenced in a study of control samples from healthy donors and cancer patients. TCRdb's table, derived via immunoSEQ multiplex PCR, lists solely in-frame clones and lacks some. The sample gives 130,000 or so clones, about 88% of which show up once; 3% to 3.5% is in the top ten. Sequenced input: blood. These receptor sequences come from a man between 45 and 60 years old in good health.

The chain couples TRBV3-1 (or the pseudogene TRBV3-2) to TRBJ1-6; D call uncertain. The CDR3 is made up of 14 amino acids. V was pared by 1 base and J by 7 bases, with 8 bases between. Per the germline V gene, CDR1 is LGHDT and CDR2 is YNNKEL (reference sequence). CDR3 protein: CASSQARTNSPLHF. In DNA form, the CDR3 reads TGTGCCAGCAGCCAAGCCAGAACCAATTCACCCCTCCACTTT.

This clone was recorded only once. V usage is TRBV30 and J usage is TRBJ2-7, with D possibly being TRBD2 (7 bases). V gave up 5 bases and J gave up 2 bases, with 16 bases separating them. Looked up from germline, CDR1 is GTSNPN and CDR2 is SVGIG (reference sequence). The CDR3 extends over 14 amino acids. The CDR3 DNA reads TGTGCCTGGGCCTTGGGGGGGGCAACCTACGAGCAGTACTTC. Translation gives CAWALGGATYEQYF.

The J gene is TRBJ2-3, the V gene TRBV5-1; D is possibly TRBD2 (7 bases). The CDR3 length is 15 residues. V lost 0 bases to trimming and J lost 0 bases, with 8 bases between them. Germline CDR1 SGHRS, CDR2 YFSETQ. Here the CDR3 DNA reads TGCGCCAGCAGCTTGGGCGGGGGCAGCACAGATACGCAGTATTTT. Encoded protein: CASSLGGGSTDTQYF.

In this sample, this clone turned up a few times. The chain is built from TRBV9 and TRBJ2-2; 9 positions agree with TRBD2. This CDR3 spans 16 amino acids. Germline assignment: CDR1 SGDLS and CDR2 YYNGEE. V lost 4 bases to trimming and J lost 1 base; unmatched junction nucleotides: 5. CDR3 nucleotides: TGTGCCAGCAGCAACCCGACTAGCGGGAACACCGGGGAGCTGTTTTTT. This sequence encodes CASSNPTSGNTGELFF.

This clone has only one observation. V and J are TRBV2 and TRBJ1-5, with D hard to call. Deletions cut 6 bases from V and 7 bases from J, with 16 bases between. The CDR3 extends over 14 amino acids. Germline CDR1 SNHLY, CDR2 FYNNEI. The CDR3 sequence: CASSYTAGGQPQHF. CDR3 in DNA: TGTGCCAGCAGCTACACGGCGGGAGGCCAGCCCCAGCATTTT.

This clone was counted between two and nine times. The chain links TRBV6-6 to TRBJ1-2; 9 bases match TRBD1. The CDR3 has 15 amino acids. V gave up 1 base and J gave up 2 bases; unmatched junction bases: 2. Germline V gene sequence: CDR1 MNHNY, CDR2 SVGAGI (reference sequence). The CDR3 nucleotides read TGTGCCAGCAGTTACTGGGACAGGGAGAACTATGGCTACACCTTC. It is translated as CASSYWDRENYGYTF.

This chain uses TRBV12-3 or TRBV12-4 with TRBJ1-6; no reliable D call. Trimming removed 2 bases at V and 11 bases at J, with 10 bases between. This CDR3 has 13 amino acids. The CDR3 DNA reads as TGTGCCAGCAGTTTATCATTGGTGGCACCCCTCCACTTT. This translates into CASSLSLVAPLHF.

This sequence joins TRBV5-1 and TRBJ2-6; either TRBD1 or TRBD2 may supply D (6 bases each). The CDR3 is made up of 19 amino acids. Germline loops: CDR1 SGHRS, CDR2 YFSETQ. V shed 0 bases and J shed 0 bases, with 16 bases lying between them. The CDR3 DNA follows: TGCGCCAGCAGCTTGGGGGGGGCTCACATCGACTCTGGGGCCAACGTCCTGACTTTC. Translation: CASSLGGAHIDSGANVLTF.

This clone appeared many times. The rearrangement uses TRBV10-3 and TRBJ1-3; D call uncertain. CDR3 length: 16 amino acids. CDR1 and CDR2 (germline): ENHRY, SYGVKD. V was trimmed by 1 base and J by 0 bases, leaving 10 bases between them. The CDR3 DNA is TGTGCCATCAGTGAGTGGGGTTTTAGCTCTGGAAACACCATATATTTT. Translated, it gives CAISEWGFSSGNTIYF.

For the CDR3, the DNA is TGTGCCAGCAGCTTTGTCCCCGAGCGGTATGGGGCCAACGTCCTGACTTTC. Translation gives CASSFVPERYGANVLTF. The gene calls are TRBV7-9 and TRBJ2-6, with D tentatively TRBD2 (5 bases). V lost 3 bases and J 3 bases, leaving 15 bases between the germline ends. The V gene's germline CDR1 is SEHNR and CDR2 FQNEAQ (reference sequence). The length of the CDR3 is 17 residues.

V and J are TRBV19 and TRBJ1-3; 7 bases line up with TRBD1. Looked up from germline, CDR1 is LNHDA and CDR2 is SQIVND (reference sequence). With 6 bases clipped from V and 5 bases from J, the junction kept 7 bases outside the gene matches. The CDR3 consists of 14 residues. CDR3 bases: TGTGCCAGTAGCCAAAGACAGGGAAGAAACACCATATATTTT. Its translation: CASSQRQGRNTIYF.

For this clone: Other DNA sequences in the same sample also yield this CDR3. The CDR3 nucleotides read TGTGCCAGCAGCCTGATAAGGCTCTACGAGCAGTACTTC. It translates to CASSLIRLYEQYF. The chain combines TRBV11-2 with TRBJ2-7; D gene ambiguous. The CDR3 has 13 residues. V lost 5 bases, J lost 3 bases, and 11 bases lay in between. Germline loops: CDR1 SGHAT, CDR2 FQNNGV.

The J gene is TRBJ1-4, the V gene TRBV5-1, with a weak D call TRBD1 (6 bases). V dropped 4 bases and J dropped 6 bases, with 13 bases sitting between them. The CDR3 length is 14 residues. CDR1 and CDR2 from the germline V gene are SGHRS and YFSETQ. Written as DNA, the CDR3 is TGCGCCAGCAGCGCCCGGGACACCGATGAAAAACTGTTTTTT. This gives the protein CASSARDTDEKLFF. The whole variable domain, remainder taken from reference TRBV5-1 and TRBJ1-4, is KAGVTQTPRYLIKTRGQQVTLSCSPISGHRSVSWYQQTPGQGLQFLFEYFSETQRNKGNFPGRFSGRQFSNSRSEMNVSTLELGDSALYLCASSARDTDEKLFFGSGTQLSVL.

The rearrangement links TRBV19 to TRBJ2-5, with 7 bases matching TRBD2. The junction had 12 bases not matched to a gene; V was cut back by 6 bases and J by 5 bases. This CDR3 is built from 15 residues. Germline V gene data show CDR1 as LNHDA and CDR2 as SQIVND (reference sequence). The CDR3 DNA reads TGTGCCAGTAGGGAAAGGCGGGGGTCCCTGGAGACCCAGTACTTC. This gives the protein CASRERRGSLETQYF. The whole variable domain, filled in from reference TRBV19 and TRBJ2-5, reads DGGITQSPKYLFRKEGQNVTLSCEQNLNHDAMYWYRQDPGQGLRLIYYSQIVNDFQKGDIAEGYSVSREKKESFPLTVTSAQKNPTAFYLCASRERRGSLETQYFGPGTRLLVL.

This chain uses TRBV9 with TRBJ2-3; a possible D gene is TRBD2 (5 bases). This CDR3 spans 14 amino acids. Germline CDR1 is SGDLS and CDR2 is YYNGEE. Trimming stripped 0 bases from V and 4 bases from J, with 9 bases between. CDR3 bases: TGTGCCAGCAGCGTAGGCGGGTCCGCAGATACGCAGTATTTT. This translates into CASSVGGSADTQYF.

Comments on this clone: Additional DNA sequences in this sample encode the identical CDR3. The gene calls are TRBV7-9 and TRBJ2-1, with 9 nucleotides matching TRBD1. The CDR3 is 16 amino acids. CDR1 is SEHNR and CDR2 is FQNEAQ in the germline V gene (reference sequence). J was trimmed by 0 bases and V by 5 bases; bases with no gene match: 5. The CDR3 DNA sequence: TGTGCCAGCAGCCCGCCGGACAGGGGCTCCTACAATGAGCAGTTCTTC. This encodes CASSPPDRGSYNEQFF. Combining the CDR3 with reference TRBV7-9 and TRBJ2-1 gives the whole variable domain DTGVSQNPRHKITKRGQNVTFRCDPISEHNRLYWYRQTLGQGPEFLTYFQNEAQLEKSRLLSDRFSAERPKGSFSTLEIQRTEQGDSAMYLCASSPPDRGSYNEQFFGPGTRLTVL.

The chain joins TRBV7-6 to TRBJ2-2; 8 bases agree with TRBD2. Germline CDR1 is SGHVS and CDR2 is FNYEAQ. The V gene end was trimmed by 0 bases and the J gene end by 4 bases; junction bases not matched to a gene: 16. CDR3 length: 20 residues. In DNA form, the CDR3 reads TGTGCCAGCAGCTTAGCGATCCGGGGGGGGCGAACAAGGAGCACCGGGGAGCTGTTTTTT. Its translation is CASSLAIRGGRTRSTGELFF.

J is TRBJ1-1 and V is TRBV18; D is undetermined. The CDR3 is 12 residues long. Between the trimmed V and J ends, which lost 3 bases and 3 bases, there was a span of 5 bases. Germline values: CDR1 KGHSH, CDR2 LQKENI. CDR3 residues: CASSPQYTEAFF. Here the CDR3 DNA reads TGTGCCAGCTCACCCCAGTACACTGAAGCTTTCTTT.

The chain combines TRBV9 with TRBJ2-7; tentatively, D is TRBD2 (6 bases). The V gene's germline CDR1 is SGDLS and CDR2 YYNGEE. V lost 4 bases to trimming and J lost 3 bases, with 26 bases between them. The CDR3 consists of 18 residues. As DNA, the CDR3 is TGTGCCAGCAGCCCCGCCAGTTTGGGGGGAAGGAGAATCTACGAGCAGTACTTC. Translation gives CASSPASLGGRRIYEQYF.

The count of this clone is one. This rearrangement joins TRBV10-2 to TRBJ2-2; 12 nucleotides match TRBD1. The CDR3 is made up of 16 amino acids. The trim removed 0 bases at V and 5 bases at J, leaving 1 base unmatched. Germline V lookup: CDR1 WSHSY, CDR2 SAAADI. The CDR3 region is CASSESGQGATGELFF. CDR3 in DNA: TGCGCCAGCAGTGAGTCGGGACAGGGGGCGACCGGGGAGCTGTTTTTT.

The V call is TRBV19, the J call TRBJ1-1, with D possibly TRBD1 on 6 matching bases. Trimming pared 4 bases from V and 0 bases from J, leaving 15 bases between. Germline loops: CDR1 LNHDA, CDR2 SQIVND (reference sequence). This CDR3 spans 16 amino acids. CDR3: CASSTDRSQVNTEAFF. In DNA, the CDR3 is TGTGCCAGTAGTACAGACAGGTCTCAGGTGAACACTGAAGCTTTCTTT.

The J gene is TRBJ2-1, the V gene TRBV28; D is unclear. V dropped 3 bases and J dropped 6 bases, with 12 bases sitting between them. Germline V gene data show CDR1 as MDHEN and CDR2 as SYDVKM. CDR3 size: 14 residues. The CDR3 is CASSFPGFSNEQFF. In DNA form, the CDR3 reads TGTGCCAGCAGTTTCCCGGGCTTTTCCAATGAGCAGTTCTTC.

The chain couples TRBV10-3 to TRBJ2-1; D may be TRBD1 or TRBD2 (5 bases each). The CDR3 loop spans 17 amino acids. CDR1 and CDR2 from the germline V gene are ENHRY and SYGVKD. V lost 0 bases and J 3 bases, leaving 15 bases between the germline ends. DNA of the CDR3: TGTGCCATCAGTGAGTCGTATTTTGGGACGGACTACAATGAGCAGTTCTTC. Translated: CAISESYFGTDYNEQFF.

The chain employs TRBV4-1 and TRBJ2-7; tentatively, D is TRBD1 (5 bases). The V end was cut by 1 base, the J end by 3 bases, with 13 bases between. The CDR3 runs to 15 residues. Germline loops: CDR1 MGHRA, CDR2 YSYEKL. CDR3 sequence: CASSQVTDRNYEQYF. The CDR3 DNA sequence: TGCGCCAGCAGCCAAGTTACCGACAGAAACTACGAGCAGTACTTC.

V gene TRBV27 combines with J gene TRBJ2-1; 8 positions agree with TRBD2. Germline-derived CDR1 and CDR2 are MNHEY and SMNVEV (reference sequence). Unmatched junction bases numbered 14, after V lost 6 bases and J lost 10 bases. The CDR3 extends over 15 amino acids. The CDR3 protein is CASRRLAGGAGEQFF. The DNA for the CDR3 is TGTGCCAGCAGGCGGTTGGCCGGGGGGGCGGGGGAGCAGTTCTTC.

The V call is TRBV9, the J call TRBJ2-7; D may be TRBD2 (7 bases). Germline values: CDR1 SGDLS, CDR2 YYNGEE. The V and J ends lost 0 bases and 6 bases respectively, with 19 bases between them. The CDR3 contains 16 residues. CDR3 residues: CASSVEGGGIPTEQYF. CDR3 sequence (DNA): TGTGCCAGCAGCGTAGAGGGGGGAGGGATTCCCACCGAGCAGTACTTC.

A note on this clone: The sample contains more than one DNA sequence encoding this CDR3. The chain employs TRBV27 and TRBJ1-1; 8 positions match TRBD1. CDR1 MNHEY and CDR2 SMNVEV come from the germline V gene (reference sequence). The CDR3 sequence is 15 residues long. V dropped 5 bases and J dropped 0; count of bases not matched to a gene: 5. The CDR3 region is CASSRDRNMNTEAFF. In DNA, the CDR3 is TGTGCCAGCAGTAGGGACAGGAACATGAACACTGAAGCTTTCTTT.